This TCR beta chain was observed in a study of post-analysis software for immune sequencing data (dated by TCRdb to the mid-2010s). Regarding the study in general: Recorded disease courses included relapsing-remitting, secondary progressive and progressive-relapsing multiple sclerosis, with some patients lacking subtype annotation. The patient repertoires were set against about 12 previously published healthy control repertoires from donors whose ages ranged from about 6 to 27 years. A subset of samples was prepared in parallel using single-end sample barcoding, then pooled and co-amplified after Illumina adapter ligation. Overall study results and their limits: The control group was slightly older than the multiple sclerosis patient group. Roughly 5 TRBV segments, including TRBV5-6, TRBV5-1 and TRBV20-1, were significantly more frequent in patients than controls. When samples were clustered directly using the F measure, samples prepared in the same batch co-clustered strongly, which prompted a batch-effect correction. Significantly lower normalized Chao1 diversity was found in multiple sclerosis patients than in controls, suggesting substantial peripheral T-cell clonal expansion.

Library method: PCR. The listed sequencing device is Illumina HiSeq 2500. To reduce PCR and sequencing biases, unique molecular identifiers were incorporated into the TCR beta cDNA libraries. Some 500,000 cDNA molecules were obtained per 1 to 10 million input T cells, so each molecule approximated one T cell. The same protocol used for the earlier healthy control dataset was applied to prepare and sequence the patient libraries. Within a given batch, samples were prepared together, multiplexed and sequenced on the same HiSeq lane. The authors processed their data as follows. Raw barcoded reads were processed with MIGEC, and single-read molecular identifier groups were discarded before consensus assembly and CDR3 extraction. VDJtools was used for post-analysis of the clonotype tables, and diversity was normalized by down-sampling every dataset to the size of the smallest sample. To correct batch-related cross-sample contamination, repertoire overlap clustering matched CDR3 amino acid sequences but not nucleotide sequences. The public reads were quality trimmed at Q25 with fastp and then assembled into clones with MiXCR by TCRdb, keeping productive beta chains. Each CDR3 protein appears once, grouped with its most common genes and DNA. V and J calls and clone size were set by TCRdb, not the authors. The sample table shows under 900,000 distinct CDR3 sequences, and approximately 53% are seen once. Of the sample, 4.6% is held by the ten largest clones.

Turning to this clonotype: The antigen it binds to is not known. One base away there is no much larger clone; base qualities are not given.

To demonstrate the VDJtools post-analysis software, the study profiled TCR beta repertoires from the peripheral blood of approximately twelve young patients with multiple sclerosis. The patients with multiple sclerosis were children and adolescents between roughly 6 and 15 years of age. CDR1 and CDR2 are drawn from the germline V gene (reference sequence): DFQATT, SNEGSKA. Spanning cysteine to phenylalanine, the CDR3 consists of 16 amino acids. Only the CDR3 region is kept as DNA, spanning 48 bases read in frame from base 1. V lost 6 bases and J lost 4 bases; the stretch between them is 22 bases long.

The receptor comes from a girl aged 5 to 17 with multiple sclerosis. Sequenced sample: blood. The chain couples TRBV20-1 to TRBJ2-4; a tentative D match to TRBD2 spans 7 bases. The CDR3 reads CSAPWGGAGGKNIQYF. The nucleotides are TGCAGTGCCCCATGGGGGGGGGCCGGGGGGAAAAACATTCAGTACTTC.